These 27 T cell receptor beta chains were all obtained from the same sample, sequenced in a study of chronic HIV infection and antiretroviral therapy (dated by TCRdb to 2013 to 2016). Libraries were made using 5' RACE. The sample was run on an Illumina MiSeq. TCRdb trimmed public reads at Q25 via fastp, called clones via MiXCR and kept in-frame beta chains. Every distinct CDR3 protein forms one entry, paired with its most common genes and DNA. In all, the sample holds 45,000 to 60,000 distinct CDR3 sequences, and about 18% of those were seen once. Jointly, the top ten make up about 2.7% of the sample. The sequencing sample was made of peripheral blood. Every receptor here comes from an adult who had HIV and had not received antiretroviral therapy, or was an uninfected healthy control (not recorded which).

The chain uses TRBV3-1 and TRBJ1-5; 9 bases are a match to TRBD1. V lost 1 base to trimming and J lost 5 bases; unmatched junction nucleotides: 0. This CDR3 is 14 amino acids long. The V gene's germline CDR1 is LGHDT and CDR2 YNNKEL (reference sequence). CDR3 sequence (DNA): TGTGCCAGCAGCCAAGGGACAGGGGATCAGCCCCAGCATTTT. It codes for CASSQGTGDQPQHF.

This clonotype was seen a few times. The chain links TRBV28 to TRBJ2-3; 11 bases line up with TRBD2. The CDR3 sequence is 17 residues long. V lost 8 bases and J lost 6; bases outside the gene matches: 16. From germline, CDR1 is MDHEN and CDR2 SYDVKM. CDR3 in DNA: TGTGCCAGCCGAAGGCGGCTAGCGGGAGGAAACGCCGATACGCAGTATTTT. This codes for CASRRRLAGGNADTQYF.

J is TRBJ2-1 and V is TRBV28; D may be TRBD2 (7 bases). CDR3 length: 16 residues. In germline, CDR1 is MDHEN, CDR2 SYDVKM. V was shortened by 7 bases and J by 4 bases, with 20 bases between the two germline ends. The CDR3 nucleotides are TGTGCCAGCACCTCCCAGGGGTCGGGGGGTTACAATGAGCAGTTCTTC. Translating it yields CASTSQGSGGYNEQFF.

In this sample, this clonotype turned up a few times. The CDR3 reads CASSVVSGSPETQYF. CDR3 in DNA: TGTGCCAGCAGCGTAGTTAGCGGGAGCCCAGAGACCCAGTACTTC. V and J are TRBV9 and TRBJ2-5, with 9 bases identical to TRBD2. V was pared by 0 bases and J by 4 bases, with 4 bases of the junction left unmatched. Germline CDR1 and CDR2: SGDLS and YYNGEE. There are 15 residues in the CDR3.

V usage is TRBV5-1 and J usage is TRBJ1-1, with 7 bases aligning to TRBD1. V lost 2 bases and J lost 0; bases outside the gene matches: 7. CDR1 is SGHRS, CDR2 YFSETQ, per germline. CDR3 length: 16 residues. CDR3 protein: CASSFRGDRLNTEAFF. The CDR3 DNA reads as TGCGCCAGCAGCTTTAGGGGGGACAGATTGAACACTGAAGCTTTCTTT.

This clonotype was picked up a small number of times. The chain is built from TRBV10-3 and TRBJ2-3; 10 bases align to TRBD2. The junction had 3 bases not matched to a gene; V was cut back by 5 bases and J by 1 base. There are 15 residues in the CDR3. Germline CDR1 ENHRY, CDR2 SYGVKD. CDR3 nucleotides: TGTGCCATCAGTCTAGCGGGAGCTGGCACAGATACGCAGTATTTT. Translating gives CAISLAGAGTDTQYF.

CDR3 loop: CASSRTQRGYYEQYF. CDR3 DNA sequence: TGTGCCAGCAGCAGAACCCAGCGGGGTTACTACGAGCAGTACTTC. The J gene is TRBJ2-7, the V gene TRBV28; 7 bases match TRBD2. V dropped 6 bases and J dropped 3; count of bases not matched to a gene: 11. Germline V gene data show CDR1 as MDHEN and CDR2 as SYDVKM. The CDR3 has 15 residues.

This clonotype occurred a few times. The chain joins TRBV28 to TRBJ1-1, with no clear D. The CDR3 totals 12 residues. Trimming pared 6 bases from V and 5 bases from J, leaving 10 bases between. Germline values: CDR1 MDHEN, CDR2 SYDVKM. DNA of the CDR3: TGTGCCAGCAGCTTACAGACAACTGAAGCTTTCTTT. It codes for CASSLQTTEAFF.

This clonotype was counted a few times. The rearrangement links TRBV28 to TRBJ2-4, with TRBD2 identical over 13 bases. In germline, CDR1 is MDHEN, CDR2 SYDVKM. The CDR3 spans 17 residues. The J segment lost 0 bases and the V segment lost 5 bases, leaving 4 bases of the junction unmatched. CDR3 loop: CASSTLAGGQAKNIQYF. In DNA form, the CDR3 reads TGTGCCAGCAGTACACTAGCGGGAGGGCAAGCCAAAAACATTCAGTACTTC.

This clonotype was counted between two and nine times. The chain couples TRBV28 to TRBJ2-2; D gene unclear. The germline gives CDR1 MDHEN, CDR2 SYDVKM. Trimming shortened V by 7 bases and J by 1 base, and 4 bases separated the two germline ends. The CDR3 has 12 residues. Here the CDR3 DNA reads TGTGCCAGCACCCGGAACACCGGGGAGCTGTTTTTT. The encoded protein is CASTRNTGELFF.

The V gene is TRBV29-1, the J gene TRBJ2-3; D perhaps matches TRBD1 (6 bases). Per the germline V gene, CDR1 is SQVTM and CDR2 is ANQGSEA. The V and J ends lost 7 bases and 3 bases respectively, with 11 bases between them. CDR3 length: 12 residues. The CDR3: CSGNGQTDTQYF. The DNA for the CDR3 is TGCAGCGGGAACGGACAGACAGATACGCAGTATTTT.

The V call is TRBV10-3, the J call TRBJ2-7; 9 bases fit TRBD2. V was clipped by 8 bases and J by 6 bases; unmatched bases: 8. Per the germline V gene, CDR1 is ENHRY and CDR2 is SYGVKD. This CDR3 is built from 13 residues. The CDR3 reads CAIGLPTSGEQYF. The CDR3 DNA is TGTGCCATCGGGCTACCGACTAGCGGCGAGCAGTACTTC.

This clonotype was seen a few times. The rearrangement links TRBV27 to TRBJ1-1, with no clear D. The germline V gene has CDR1 MNHEY and CDR2 SMNVEV (reference sequence). V lost 3 bases and J 0 bases, leaving 11 bases between the germline ends. The CDR3 has 15 residues. The CDR3 bases are TGTGCCAGCAGTTTGTTCGGCAGCCTGAACACTGAAGCTTTCTTT. As protein: CASSLFGSLNTEAFF.

In its sample, this clonotype was seen a few times. The gene calls are TRBV20-1 and TRBJ2-7; D ambiguous. Germline lookup yields CDR1 DFQATT and CDR2 SNEGSKA (reference sequence). Between the trimmed V and J ends, which lost 1 base and 6 bases, there was a span of 16 bases. The CDR3 loop spans 14 amino acids. CDR3 amino acids: CSARATVLRGEQYF. For the CDR3, the DNA is TGCAGTGCTAGAGCGACGGTCCTGCGCGGCGAGCAGTACTTC.

This clonotype was counted a few times. The rearrangement uses TRBV20-1 and TRBJ1-5, with a possible D match to TRBD1 (6 bases). Germline lookup yields CDR1 DFQATT and CDR2 SNEGSKA (reference sequence). The V and J ends lost 2 bases and 4 bases respectively, with 15 bases between them. This CDR3 comprises 15 residues. DNA of the CDR3: TGCAGTGCTAGAACCAAAGGGGGGGGGAATCAGCCCCAGCATTTT. Amino acids: CSARTKGGGNQPQHF.

The chain recombines TRBV27 with TRBJ2-7, with D tentatively TRBD1 (7 bases). V shed 1 base and J shed 0 bases, with 13 bases lying between them. Germline assignment: CDR1 MNHEY and CDR2 SMNVEV (reference sequence). The CDR3 is 16 amino acids. The chain's CDR3 is CASSLLGRGDSYEQYF. The CDR3 nucleotides are TGTGCCAGCAGTTTATTAGGCAGGGGGGACTCCTACGAGCAGTACTTC.

This clonotype was seen more than once but under ten times. The V gene is TRBV7-9, the J gene TRBJ1-1; D is unclear. V was cut by 7 bases and J by 5 bases, with 11 bases left in between. CDR3 length: 12 amino acids. CDR1 and CDR2 (germline): SEHNR, FQNEAQ (reference sequence). CDR3 protein: CASTALQTEAFF. The CDR3 DNA follows: TGTGCCAGCACCGCTCTCCAGACTGAAGCTTTCTTT.

This clonotype was recorded a few times. The chain joins TRBV20-1 to TRBJ2-1; TRBD2 aligns across 7 bases. Trimming cost V 5 bases and J 10 bases; bases outside gene matches: 8. Germline assignment: CDR1 DFQATT and CDR2 SNEGSKA (reference sequence). The CDR3 runs 12 residues. The CDR3 nucleotides are TGCAGTGCTCATCTCAGCGGGGACGAGCAGTTCTTC. Encoded protein: CSAHLSGDEQFF.

This clonotype occurred a few times. The V gene is TRBV28, the J gene TRBJ2-1; TRBD1 matches 8 bases. The CDR3 runs 13 residues. The V gene's germline CDR1 is MDHEN and CDR2 SYDVKM. V shed 5 bases, J shed 8 bases, and the junction held 5 bases outside the gene matches. The CDR3 coding sequence is TGTGCCAGCAGTGGGGGACAGGTTTATGAGCAGTTCTTC. This translates into CASSGGQVYEQFF. Based on the CDR3 plus reference TRBV28 and TRBJ2-1, the full variable domain is DVKVTQSSRYLVKRTGEKVFLECVQDMDHENMFWYRQDPGLGLRLIYFSYDVKMKEKGDIPEGYSVSREKKERFSLILESASTNQTSMYLCASSGGQVYEQFFGPGTRLTVL.

A few counts support this clonotype. This chain connects TRBV6-5 to TRBJ2-7; D is perhaps TRBD1 (5 bases). The germline V and J ends were trimmed by 11 bases and 6 bases, with 14 bases remaining between them. From germline, CDR1 is MNHEY and CDR2 SVGAGI. This CDR3 spans 11 amino acids. For the CDR3, the DNA is TGTGCCGCTTGGGGCCTGGGCGAGCAGTACTTC. Translated: CAAWGLGEQYF.

The chain joins TRBV28 to TRBJ2-7, with 9 bases aligning to TRBD2. Trimming took 10 bases from V and 2 from J; bases not matched to a gene: 9. The CDR3 totals 14 residues. Germline CDR1 and CDR2: MDHEN and SYDVKM. CDR3 sequence: CATKTSGGPYEQYF. CDR3 DNA: TGTGCCACTAAGACTAGCGGAGGGCCCTACGAGCAGTACTTC.

This clonotype has just a few counts. The CDR3 DNA reads as TGCGCCAGCAGCCAATTAGCGGGAGGCCGGCCCGCCGACAATGAGCAGTTCTTC. Residues: CASSQLAGGRPADNEQFF. The rearrangement uses TRBV4-1 and TRBJ2-1; the match to TRBD2 covers 10 bases. In germline, CDR1 is MGHRA, CDR2 YSYEKL. The CDR3 contains 18 residues. The V and J ends lost 2 bases and 5 bases, in that order; junction bases with no gene match: 12.

The chain employs TRBV5-1 and TRBJ2-5; no definite D call. Germline CDR1 and CDR2: SGHRS and YFSETQ. The CDR3 sequence is 13 residues long. Trimming pared 2 bases from V and 4 bases from J, leaving 9 bases between. The CDR3 loop is CASSLTGPETQYF. CDR3 DNA sequence: TGCGCCAGCAGCTTAACTGGACCAGAGACCCAGTACTTC.

This clonotype was found once. The chain links TRBV29-1 to TRBJ1-1, with D hard to call. The germline gives CDR1 SQVTM, CDR2 ANQGSEA. Trimming cost V 5 bases and J 1 base, with 8 bases left between them. The CDR3 is 12 amino acids. The CDR3 sequence is CSVSVQNTEAFF. CDR3 DNA sequence: TGCAGCGTTTCCGTTCAGAACACTGAAGCTTTCTTT. The complete variable domain, with remaining parts taken from reference TRBV29-1 and TRBJ1-1, reads SAVISQKPSRDICQRGTSLTIQCQVDSQVTMMFWYRQQPGQSLTLIATANQGSEATYESGFVIDKFPISRPNLTFSTLTVSNMSPEDSSIYLCSVSVQNTEAFFGQGTRLTVV.

This clonotype was counted between two and nine times. The rearrangement uses TRBV5-1 and TRBJ2-7; no definite D call. Per germline, CDR1 SGHRS and CDR2 YFSETQ. The ends were cut back, 2 bases at V and 0 bases at J, with 6 bases in the middle. CDR3 length: 13 residues. The CDR3: CASSFPDSYEQYF. For the CDR3, the DNA is TGCGCCAGCAGCTTCCCGGACTCCTACGAGCAGTACTTC.

This clonotype was seen a handful of times. The chain couples TRBV5-1 to TRBJ2-1, with D tentatively TRBD1 (6 bases). This CDR3 is 16 amino acids long. V was clipped by 0 bases and J by 3 bases, with 13 bases between them. Germline CDR1 is SGHRS and CDR2 is YFSETQ. The CDR3 nucleotides are TGCGCCAGCAGCTTGGCGGGACACAAAAGCTACAATGAGCAGTTCTTC. It translates to CASSLAGHKSYNEQFF.

This clonotype has just a few counts. The chain employs TRBV6-5 and TRBJ2-1, with 11 bases lining up with TRBD2. V lost 6 bases and J lost 4; bases outside the gene matches: 5. The CDR3 contains 15 residues. CDR1 and CDR2 (germline): MNHEY, SVGAGI. The CDR3, as DNA: TGTGCCAGCAGACGACTAGCGGGAACTTACAATGAGCAGTTCTTC. Translating gives CASRRLAGTYNEQFF.